This T cell receptor (beta chain) stems from a study of neurological immune-mediated disorders. This CDR3 has 14 residues. The germline V gene has CDR1 DFQATT and CDR2 SNEGSKA (reference sequence). Trimming left V 3 bases short and J 6 bases short, with 15 bases between. Study-wide findings and caveats: A possible signature was seen in one related-CDR3 cluster, into which phylogenetic grouping placed the repertoires of 18 of 34 multiple sclerosis patients. HTLV-1-associated myelopathy led in TCR clonal expansion, while multiple sclerosis ranked lowest, below healthy controls. The multiple sclerosis repertoire cluster lacked an association with any feature, whether clinical or MRI.

TCRdb itself ran the 5' RACE reads through MiXCR, one entry per CDR3 protein. The table records just over 50,000 distinct CDR3 sequences, around 3.4% of them present only once. Preparation of the unsorted libraries drew on 2 million PBMCs stored at -80 C. This clonotype was counted at least ten times. Its specificity is not known. Source material: PBMCs. This receptor was taken from a man in his forties with multiple sclerosis. The V call is TRBV20-1, the J call TRBJ1-5; D gene ambiguous. CDR3 DNA sequence: TGCAGTGCTAGCCCACAGCCGTTGGGTCAGCCCCAGCATTTT. Its protein product is CSASPQPLGQPQHF.